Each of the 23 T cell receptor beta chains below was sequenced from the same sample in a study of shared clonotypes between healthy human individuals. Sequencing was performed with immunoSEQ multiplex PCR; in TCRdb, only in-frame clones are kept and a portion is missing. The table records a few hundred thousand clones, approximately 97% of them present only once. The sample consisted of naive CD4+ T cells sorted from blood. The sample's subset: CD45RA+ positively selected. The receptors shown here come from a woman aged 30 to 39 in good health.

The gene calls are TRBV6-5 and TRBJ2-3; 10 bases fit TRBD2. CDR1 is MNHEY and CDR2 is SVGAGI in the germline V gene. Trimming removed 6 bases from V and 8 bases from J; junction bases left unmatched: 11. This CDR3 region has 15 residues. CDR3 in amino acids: CASSPVIAGGGTQYF. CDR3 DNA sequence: TGTGCCAGCAGCCCCGTAATAGCGGGAGGCGGTACGCAGTATTTT.

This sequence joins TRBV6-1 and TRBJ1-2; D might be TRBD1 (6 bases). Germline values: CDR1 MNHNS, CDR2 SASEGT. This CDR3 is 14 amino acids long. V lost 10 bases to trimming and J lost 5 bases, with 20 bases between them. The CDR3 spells CAITPPGQKYGYTF. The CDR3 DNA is TGTGCCATCACGCCGCCCGGACAGAAATATGGCTACACCTTC.

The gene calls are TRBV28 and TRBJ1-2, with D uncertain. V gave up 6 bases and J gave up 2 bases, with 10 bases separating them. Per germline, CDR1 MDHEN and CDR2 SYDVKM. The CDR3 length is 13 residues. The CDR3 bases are TGTGCCAGCAGCAGCCAAGGCAACTATGGCTACACCTTC. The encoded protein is CASSSQGNYGYTF.

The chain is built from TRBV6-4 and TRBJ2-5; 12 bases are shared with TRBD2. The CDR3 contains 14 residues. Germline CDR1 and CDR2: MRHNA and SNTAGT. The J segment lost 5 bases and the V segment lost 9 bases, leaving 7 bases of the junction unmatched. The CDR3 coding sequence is TGTGCCAGGCAGACTAGCGGGAGAATGGAGACCCAGTACTTC. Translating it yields CARQTSGRMETQYF.

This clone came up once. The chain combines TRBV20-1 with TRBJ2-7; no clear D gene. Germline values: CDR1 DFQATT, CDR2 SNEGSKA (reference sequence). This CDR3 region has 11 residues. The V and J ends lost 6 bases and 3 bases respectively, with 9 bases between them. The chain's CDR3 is CSAGKNYEQYF. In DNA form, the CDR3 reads TGCAGTGCGGGGAAGAACTACGAGCAGTACTTC.

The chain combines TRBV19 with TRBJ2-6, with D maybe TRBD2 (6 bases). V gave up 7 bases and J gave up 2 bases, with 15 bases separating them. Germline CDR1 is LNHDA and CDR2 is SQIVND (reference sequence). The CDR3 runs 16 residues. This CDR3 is CASTPAGTPGANVLTF. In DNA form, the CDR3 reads TGTGCCAGTACCCCCGCTGGGACTCCTGGGGCCAACGTCCTGACTTTC.

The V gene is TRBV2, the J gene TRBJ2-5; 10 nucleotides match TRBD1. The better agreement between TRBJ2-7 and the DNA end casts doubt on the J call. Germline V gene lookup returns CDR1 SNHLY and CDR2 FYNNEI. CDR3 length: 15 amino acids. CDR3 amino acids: CASSQDRTGGYEQYF. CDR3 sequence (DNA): TGTGCCAGCAGTCAAGATCGGACAGGGGGATACGAGCAGTACTTC.

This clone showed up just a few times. The CDR3 nucleotides are TGTGCCAGCAGTAGGGATGTAAATGAAAAACTGTTTTTT. Its protein product is CASSRDVNEKLFF. This sequence joins TRBV2 and TRBJ1-4; D is uncertain. Germline lookup yields CDR1 SNHLY and CDR2 FYNNEI. This CDR3 comprises 13 residues. V was cut by 5 bases and J by 5 bases, with 9 bases left in between.

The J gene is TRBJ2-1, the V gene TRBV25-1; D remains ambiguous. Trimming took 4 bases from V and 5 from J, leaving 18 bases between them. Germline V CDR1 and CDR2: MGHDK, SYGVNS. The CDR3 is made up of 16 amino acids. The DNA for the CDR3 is TGTGCCAGCAGTGCCCCACCCGGGCCGAGAAACAATGAGCAGTTCTTC. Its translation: CASSAPPGPRNNEQFF.

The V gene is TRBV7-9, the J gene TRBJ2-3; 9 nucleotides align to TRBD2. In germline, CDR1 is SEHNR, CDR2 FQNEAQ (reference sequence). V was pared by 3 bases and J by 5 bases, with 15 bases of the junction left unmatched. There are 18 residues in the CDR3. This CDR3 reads CASSFGAGGVVDLDTQYF. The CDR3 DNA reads TGTGCCAGCAGCTTCGGAGCGGGAGGAGTGGTAGATCTAGATACGCAGTATTTT.

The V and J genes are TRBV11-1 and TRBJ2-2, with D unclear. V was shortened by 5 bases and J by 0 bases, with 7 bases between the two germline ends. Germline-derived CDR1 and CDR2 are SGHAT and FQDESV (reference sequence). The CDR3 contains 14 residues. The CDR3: CASSRTTNTGELFF. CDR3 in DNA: TGTGCCAGCAGCCGAACAACGAACACCGGGGAGCTGTTTTTT.

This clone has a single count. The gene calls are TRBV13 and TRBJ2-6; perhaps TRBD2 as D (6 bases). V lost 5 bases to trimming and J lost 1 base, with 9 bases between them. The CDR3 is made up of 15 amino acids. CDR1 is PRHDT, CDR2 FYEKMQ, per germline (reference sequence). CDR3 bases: TGTGCCAGCAGCCCCGGGACTTCTGGGGCCAACGTCCTGACTTTC. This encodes CASSPGTSGANVLTF.

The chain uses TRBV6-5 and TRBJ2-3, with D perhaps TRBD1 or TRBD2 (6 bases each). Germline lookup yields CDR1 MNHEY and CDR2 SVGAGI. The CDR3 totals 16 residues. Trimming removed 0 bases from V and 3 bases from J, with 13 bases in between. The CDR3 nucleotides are TGTGCCAGCAGTTACTCGAATCAGGGGAGGACAGATACGCAGTATTTT. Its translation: CASSYSNQGRTDTQYF.

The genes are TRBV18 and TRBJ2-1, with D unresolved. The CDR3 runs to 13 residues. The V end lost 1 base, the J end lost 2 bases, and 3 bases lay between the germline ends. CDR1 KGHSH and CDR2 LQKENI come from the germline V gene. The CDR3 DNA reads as TGTGCCAGCTCACCACTAACCTACAATGAGCAGTTCTTC. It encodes CASSPLTYNEQFF.

As DNA, the CDR3 is TGCAGCGTCCCAGTTGCGGAGAAATACAATGAGCAGTTCTTC. It yields the protein CSVPVAEKYNEQFF. The J gene is TRBJ2-1, the V gene TRBV29-1; D remains unclear. The CDR3 is made up of 14 amino acids. Germline V lookup: CDR1 SQVTM, CDR2 ANQGSEA. With 6 bases removed from V and 4 bases from J, the gap between germline ends came to 16 bases.

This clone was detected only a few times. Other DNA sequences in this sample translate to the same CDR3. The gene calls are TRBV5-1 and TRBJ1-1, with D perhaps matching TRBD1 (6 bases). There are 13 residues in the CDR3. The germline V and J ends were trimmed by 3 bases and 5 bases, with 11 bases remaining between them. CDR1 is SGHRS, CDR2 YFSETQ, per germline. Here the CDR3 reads CASSSEGGTEAFF. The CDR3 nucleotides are TGCGCCAGCAGCTCCGAAGGGGGGACTGAAGCTTTCTTT.

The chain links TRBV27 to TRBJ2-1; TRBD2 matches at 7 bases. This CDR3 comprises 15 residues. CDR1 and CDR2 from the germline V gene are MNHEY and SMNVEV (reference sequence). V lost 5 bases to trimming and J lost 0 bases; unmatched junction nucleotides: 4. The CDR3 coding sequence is TGTGCCAGCAGTCCCGGGGGGAACTCCTACAATGAGCAGTTCTTC. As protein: CASSPGGNSYNEQFF.

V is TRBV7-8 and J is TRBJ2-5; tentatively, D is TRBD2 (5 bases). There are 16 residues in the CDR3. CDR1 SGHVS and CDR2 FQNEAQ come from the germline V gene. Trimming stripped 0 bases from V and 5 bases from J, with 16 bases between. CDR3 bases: TGTGCCAGCAGCTTAGCGAGAGCGGTACCTCGGGAGACCCAGTACTTC. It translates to CASSLARAVPRETQYF.

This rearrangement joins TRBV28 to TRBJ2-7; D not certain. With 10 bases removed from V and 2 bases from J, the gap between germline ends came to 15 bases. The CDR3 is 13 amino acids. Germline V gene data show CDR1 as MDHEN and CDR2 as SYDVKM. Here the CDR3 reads CATHIDGAYEQYF. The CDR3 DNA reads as TGTGCCACTCACATAGACGGAGCCTACGAGCAGTACTTC.

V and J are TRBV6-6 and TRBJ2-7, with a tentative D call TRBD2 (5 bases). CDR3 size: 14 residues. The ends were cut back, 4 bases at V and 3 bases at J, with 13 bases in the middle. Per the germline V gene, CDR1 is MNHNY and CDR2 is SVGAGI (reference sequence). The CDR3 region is CASSLEVARYEQYF. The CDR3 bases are TGTGCCAGCAGTTTGGAGGTTGCCCGCTACGAGCAGTACTTC.

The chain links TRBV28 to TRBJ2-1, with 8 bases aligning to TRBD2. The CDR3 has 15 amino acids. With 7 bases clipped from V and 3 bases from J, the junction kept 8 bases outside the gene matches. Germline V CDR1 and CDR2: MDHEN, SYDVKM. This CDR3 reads CASKRGGLFYNEQFF. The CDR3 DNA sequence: TGTGCCAGCAAACGGGGGGGTCTGTTCTACAATGAGCAGTTCTTC. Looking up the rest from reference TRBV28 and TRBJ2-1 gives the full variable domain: DVKVTQSSRYLVKRTGEKVFLECVQDMDHENMFWYRQDPGLGLRLIYFSYDVKMKEKGDIPEGYSVSREKKERFSLILESASTNQTSMYLCASKRGGLFYNEQFFGPGTRLTVL.

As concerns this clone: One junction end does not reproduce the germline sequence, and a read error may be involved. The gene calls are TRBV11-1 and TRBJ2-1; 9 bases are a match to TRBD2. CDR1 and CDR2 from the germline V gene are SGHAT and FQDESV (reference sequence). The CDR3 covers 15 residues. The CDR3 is CASTFRAGGYSEPFF. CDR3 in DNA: TGTGCCAGCACTTTCCGGGCGGGAGGGTACAGTGAGCCGTTCTTC.

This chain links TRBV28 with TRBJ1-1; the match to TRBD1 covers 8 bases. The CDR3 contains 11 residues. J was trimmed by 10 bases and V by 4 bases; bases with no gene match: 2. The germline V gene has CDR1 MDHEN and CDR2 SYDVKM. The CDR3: CASSSDRGAFF. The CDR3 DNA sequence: TGTGCCAGCAGTTCCGACAGGGGAGCTTTCTTT. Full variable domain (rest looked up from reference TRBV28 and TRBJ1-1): DVKVTQSSRYLVKRTGEKVFLECVQDMDHENMFWYRQDPGLGLRLIYFSYDVKMKEKGDIPEGYSVSREKKERFSLILESASTNQTSMYLCASSSDRGAFFGQGTRLTVV.